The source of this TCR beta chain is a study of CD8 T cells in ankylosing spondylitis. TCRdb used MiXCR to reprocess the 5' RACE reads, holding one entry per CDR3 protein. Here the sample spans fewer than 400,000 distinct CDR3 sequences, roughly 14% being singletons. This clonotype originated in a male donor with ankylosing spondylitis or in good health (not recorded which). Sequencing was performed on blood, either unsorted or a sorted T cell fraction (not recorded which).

The CDR3 DNA reads as TGTGCCAGCAGCCCATATGAATACAATGAGCAGTTCTTC. Translating gives CASSPYEYNEQFF. The V and J genes are TRBV3-1 and TRBJ2-1; no definite D call. Trimming pared 4 bases from V and 4 bases from J, leaving 8 bases between. Germline V lookup: CDR1 LGHDT, CDR2 YNNKEL (reference sequence). This CDR3 is built from 13 residues.